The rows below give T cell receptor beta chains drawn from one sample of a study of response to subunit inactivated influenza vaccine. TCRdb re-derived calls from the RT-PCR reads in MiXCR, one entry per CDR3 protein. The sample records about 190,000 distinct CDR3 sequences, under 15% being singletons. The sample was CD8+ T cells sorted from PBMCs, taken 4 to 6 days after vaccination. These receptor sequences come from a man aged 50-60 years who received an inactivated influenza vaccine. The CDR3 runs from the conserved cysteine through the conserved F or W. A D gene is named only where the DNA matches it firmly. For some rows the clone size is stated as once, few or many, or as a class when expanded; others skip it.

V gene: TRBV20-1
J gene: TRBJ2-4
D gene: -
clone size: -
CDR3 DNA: TGCAGTGCTAGTCCCCGGGCGGGCGCGTTAAACATTCAGTACTTC
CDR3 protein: CSASPRAGALNIQYF

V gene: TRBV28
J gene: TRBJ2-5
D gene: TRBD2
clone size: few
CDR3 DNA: TGTGCCAGCAGTTTTAGGCGGGAGATAGCGGAGACCCAGTACTTC
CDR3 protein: CASSFRREIAETQYF

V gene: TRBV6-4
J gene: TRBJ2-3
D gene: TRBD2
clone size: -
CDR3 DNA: TGTGCCAGCAGTACTGACGGAGCGGGGGGGGCGAATACGCAGTATTTT
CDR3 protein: CASSTDGAGGANTQYF

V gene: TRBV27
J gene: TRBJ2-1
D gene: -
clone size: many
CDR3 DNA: TGTGCCAGCAGTTACGGCACCTACAATGAGCAGTTCTTC
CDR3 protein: CASSYGTYNEQFF

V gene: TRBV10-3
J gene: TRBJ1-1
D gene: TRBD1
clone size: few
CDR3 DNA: TGTGCCATCGGGACAGGGGCCTCACCCACTGAAGCTTTCTTT
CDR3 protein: CAIGTGASPTEAFF

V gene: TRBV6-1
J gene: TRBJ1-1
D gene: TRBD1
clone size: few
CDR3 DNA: TGTGCCAGCACCCTTGGACAGGCTTTGAACACTGAAGCTTTCTTT
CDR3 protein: CASTLGQALNTEAFF

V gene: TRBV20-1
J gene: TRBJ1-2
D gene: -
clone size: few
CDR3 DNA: TGCAGTGCTAGAGATGTGGTGAACTATGGCTACACCTTC
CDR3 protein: CSARDVVNYGYTF

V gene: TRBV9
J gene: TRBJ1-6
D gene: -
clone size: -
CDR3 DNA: TGTGCCAGCAGCGCCGGGGACCCCAATTCACCCCTCCACTTT
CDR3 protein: CASSAGDPNSPLHF

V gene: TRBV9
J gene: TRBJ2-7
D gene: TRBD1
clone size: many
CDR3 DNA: TGTGCCAGCAGCCCCCGCCCTGGGACAGGGGGCTACGAGCAGTACTTC
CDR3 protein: CASSPRPGTGGYEQYF

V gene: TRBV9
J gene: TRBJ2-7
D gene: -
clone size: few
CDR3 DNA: TGTGCCAGCAGCCAAGGAAGCGGGCAGTACGAGCAGTACTTC
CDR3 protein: CASSQGSGQYEQYF

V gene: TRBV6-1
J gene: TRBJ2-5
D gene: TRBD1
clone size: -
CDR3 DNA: TGTGCCAGCACCACGGACAGGGTAACTGGAGAGACCCAGTACTTC
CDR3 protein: CASTTDRVTGETQYF

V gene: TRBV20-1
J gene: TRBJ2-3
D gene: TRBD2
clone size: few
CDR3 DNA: TGCAGTGCTAGAGGACTAAGAGGGCTAGCGGGAGGACGTGATACGCAGTATTTT
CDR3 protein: CSARGLRGLAGGRDTQYF

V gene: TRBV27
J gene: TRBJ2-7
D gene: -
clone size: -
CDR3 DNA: TGTGCCAGCAGCGCCCTCGGACTAGGGGGGGTCTACGAGCAGTACTTC
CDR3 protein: CASSALGLGGVYEQYF

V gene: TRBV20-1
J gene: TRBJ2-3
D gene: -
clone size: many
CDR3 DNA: TGCAGTGCTGGCCTAGGGGGTCCAGATACGCAGTATTTT
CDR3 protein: CSAGLGGPDTQYF

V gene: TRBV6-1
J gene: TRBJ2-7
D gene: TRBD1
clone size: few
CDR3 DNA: TGTGCCAGCAGTGGGGGACAGGGTCTCCACGAGCAGTACTTC
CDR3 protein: CASSGGQGLHEQYF

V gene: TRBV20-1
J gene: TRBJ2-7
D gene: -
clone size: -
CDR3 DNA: TGCAGTGCTATATTGGGAACCTACGAGCAGTACTTC
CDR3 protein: CSAILGTYEQYF

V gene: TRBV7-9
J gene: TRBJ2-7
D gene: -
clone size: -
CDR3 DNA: TGTGCCAGCAGCTTAGTTGCTAGCTCCTACGAGCAGTACTTC
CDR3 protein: CASSLVASSYEQYF

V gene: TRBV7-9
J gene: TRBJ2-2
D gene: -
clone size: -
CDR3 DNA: TGTGCCAGCAGTCAGAATCCTAACCACCGGGAGCTGTTTTTT
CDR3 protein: CASSQNPNHRELFF

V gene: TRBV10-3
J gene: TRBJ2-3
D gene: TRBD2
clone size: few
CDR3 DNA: TGTGCCATCAGTGAGTCTCCAGCGGGGGCCACAGATACGCAGTATTTT
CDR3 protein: CAISESPAGATDTQYF

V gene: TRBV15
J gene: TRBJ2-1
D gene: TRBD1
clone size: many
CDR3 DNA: TGTGCCACCAGAGGCCGGGACAGTAACTACAATGAGCAGTTCTTC
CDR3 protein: CATRGRDSNYNEQFF

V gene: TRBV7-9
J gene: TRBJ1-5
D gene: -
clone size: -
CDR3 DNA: TGTGCCAGCAGTCCCATTGATCAGCCCCAGCATTTT
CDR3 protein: CASSPIDQPQHF

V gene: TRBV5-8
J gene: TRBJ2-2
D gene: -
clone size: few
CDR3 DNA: TGTGCCAGCAGCTTGGCACAGAACCGGAACACCGGGGAGCTGTTTTTT
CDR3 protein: CASSLAQNRNTGELFF

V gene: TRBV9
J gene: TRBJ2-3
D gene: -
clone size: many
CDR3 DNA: TGTGCCAGCAGCGAGGGGGAAGCTAGCACAGATACGCAGTATTTT
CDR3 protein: CASSEGEASTDTQYF

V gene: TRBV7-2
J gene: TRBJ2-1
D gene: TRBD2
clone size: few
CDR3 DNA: TGTGCCAGCAGCTTCGTGGCTAGCGGGCGGGATGAGCAGTTCTTC
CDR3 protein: CASSFVASGRDEQFF

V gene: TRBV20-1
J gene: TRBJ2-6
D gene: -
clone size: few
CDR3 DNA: TGCAGTGCTAAGGGGGGCCTCTCTGGGGCCAACGTCCTGACTTTC
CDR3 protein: CSAKGGLSGANVLTF

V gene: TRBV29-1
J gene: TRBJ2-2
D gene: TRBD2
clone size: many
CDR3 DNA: TGCAGCGTGGTAGCGGGAGCGAACACCGGGGAGCTGTTTTTT
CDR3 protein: CSVVAGANTGELFF

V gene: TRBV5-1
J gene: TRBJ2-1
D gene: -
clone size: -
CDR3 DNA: TGCGCCAGCAGCTTGGATTGGGGGGACAATGAGCAGTTCTTC
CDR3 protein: CASSLDWGDNEQFF

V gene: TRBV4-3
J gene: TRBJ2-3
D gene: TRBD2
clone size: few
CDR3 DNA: TGCGCCAGCAGCCAAGATTGGGCGGCTAGCGGGATGACAGATACGCAGTATTTT
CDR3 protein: CASSQDWAASGMTDTQYF

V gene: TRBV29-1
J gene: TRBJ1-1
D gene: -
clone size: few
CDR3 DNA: TGCAGCGTTGAAGTTAGGAACACTGAAGCTTTCTTT
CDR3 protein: CSVEVRNTEAFF

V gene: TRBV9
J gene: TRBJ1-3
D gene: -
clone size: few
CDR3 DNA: TGTGCCAGCAGCGTAGCCGGGGGTGGAATTGGAAACACCATATATTTT
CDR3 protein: CASSVAGGGIGNTIYF

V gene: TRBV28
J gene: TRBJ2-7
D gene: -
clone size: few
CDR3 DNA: TGTGCCAGCAGTTTATTTAGCGCATACTCCTACGAGCAGTACTTC
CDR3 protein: CASSLFSAYSYEQYF

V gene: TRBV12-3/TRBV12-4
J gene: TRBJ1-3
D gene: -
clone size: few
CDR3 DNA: TGTGCCAGCAGTTTAATTCTCCTGAGGGGAGGAAACACCATATATTTT
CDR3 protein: CASSLILLRGGNTIYF

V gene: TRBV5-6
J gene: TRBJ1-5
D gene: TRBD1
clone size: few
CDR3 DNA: TGTGCCAGCAGCTTCGGGACAGGGGGCCCCCAGCATTTT
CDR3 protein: CASSFGTGGPQHF

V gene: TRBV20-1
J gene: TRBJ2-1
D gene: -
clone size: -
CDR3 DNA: TGCAGTGCTAGCTGGGACTTAGCGGCTTACAATGAGCAGTTCTTC
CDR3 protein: CSASWDLAAYNEQFF

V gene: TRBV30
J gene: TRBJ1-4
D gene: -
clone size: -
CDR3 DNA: TGTGCCTGGAGTCCCTTGGCAGGACCAGATGAAAAACTGTTTTTT
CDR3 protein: CAWSPLAGPDEKLFF

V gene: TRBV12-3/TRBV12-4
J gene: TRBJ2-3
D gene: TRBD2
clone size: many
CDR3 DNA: TGTGCCAGCAGTCCGACTAGCGGGGGCACAGATACGCAGTATTTT
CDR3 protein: CASSPTSGGTDTQYF

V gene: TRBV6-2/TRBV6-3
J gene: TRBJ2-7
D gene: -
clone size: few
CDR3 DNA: TGTGCCAGCAGTTACACCCAACACGAGCAGTACTTC
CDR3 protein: CASSYTQHEQYF

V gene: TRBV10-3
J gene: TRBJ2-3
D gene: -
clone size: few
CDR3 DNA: TGTGCCATCCGCCGGGACTCTCTCACAGATACGCAGTATTTT
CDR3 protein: CAIRRDSLTDTQYF

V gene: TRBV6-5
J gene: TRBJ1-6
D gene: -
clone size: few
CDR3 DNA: TGTGCCAGCAGTTACCTCGGTGATTCACCCCTCCACTTT
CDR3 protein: CASSYLGDSPLHF

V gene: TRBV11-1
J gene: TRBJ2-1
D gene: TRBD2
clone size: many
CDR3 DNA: TGTGCCAGCAGCATCCTAACTAGCGGGGGAAACAATGAGCAGTTCTTC
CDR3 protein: CASSILTSGGNNEQFF

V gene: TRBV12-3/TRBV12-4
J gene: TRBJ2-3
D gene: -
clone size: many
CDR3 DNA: TGTGCCAGCAGTCCGATATCCGGAGATACGCAGTATTTT
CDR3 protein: CASSPISGDTQYF

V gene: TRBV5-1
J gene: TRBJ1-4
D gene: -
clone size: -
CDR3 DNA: TGCGCCAGCAGCTGGTCGGGGAAAGAAACTAATGAAAAACTGTTTTTT
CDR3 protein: CASSWSGKETNEKLFF

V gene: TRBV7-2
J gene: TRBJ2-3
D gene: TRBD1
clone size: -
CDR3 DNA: TGTGCCAGCAGCTTCATCCGGGACAGGGTGTGGTATTTT
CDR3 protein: CASSFIRDRVWYF

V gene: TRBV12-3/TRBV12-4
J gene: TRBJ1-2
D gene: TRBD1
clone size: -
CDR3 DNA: TGTGCCAGCAGTTTATTTATGACAGGGGCCAACTATGGCTACACCTTC
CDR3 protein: CASSLFMTGANYGYTF

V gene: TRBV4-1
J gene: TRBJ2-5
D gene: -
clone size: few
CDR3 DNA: TGCGCCAGCAGCCAAGGAATTGAAGGGGAAGAGACCCAGTACTTC
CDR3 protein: CASSQGIEGEETQYF

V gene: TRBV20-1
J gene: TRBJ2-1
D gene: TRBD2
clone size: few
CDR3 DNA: TGCAGTGCTAGAGATCTTTTTGGGACTAGTCCGAACCACAATGAGCAGTTCTTC
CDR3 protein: CSARDLFGTSPNHNEQFF

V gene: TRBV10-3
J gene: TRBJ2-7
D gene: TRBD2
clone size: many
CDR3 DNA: TGTGCCATCAGTGATTTAGCGGGAGGGAGCTCCTACGAGCAGTACTTC
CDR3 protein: CAISDLAGGSSYEQYF

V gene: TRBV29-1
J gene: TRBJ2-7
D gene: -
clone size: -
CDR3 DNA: TGCAGCACGAAAACAGGGTCCTACGAGCAGTACTTC
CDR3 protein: CSTKTGSYEQYF

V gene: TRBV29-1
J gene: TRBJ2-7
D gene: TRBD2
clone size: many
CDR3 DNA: TGCAGCGTTGACGTGGTCGGGGGGTCCTACGAGCAGTACTTC
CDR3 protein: CSVDVVGGSYEQYF

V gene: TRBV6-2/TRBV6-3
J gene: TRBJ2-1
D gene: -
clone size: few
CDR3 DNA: TGTGCCAGCAGTTACAGACGGGACCTCCCCGGGGATGAGCAGTTCTTC
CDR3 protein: CASSYRRDLPGDEQFF

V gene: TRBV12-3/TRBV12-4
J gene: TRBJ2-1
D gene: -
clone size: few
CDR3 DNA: TGTGCCAGCAGTTTTTTTATAGGTTACGATGAGCAGTTCTTC
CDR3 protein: CASSFFIGYDEQFF

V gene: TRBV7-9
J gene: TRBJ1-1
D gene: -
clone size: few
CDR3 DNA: TGTGCCAGCAGCTTAGTTGGCAGGCTGAACACTGAAGCTTTCTTT
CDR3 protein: CASSLVGRLNTEAFF

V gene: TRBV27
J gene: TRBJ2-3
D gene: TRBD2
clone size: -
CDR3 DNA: TGTGCCAGCAGTGCGCTAGCGGGAGTAGGGACAGATACGCAGTATTTT
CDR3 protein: CASSALAGVGTDTQYF

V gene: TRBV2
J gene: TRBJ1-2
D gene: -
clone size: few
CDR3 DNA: TGTGCCAGCAGTGACCTGGACAGCGCTGCTGGCTACACCTTC
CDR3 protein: CASSDLDSAAGYTF

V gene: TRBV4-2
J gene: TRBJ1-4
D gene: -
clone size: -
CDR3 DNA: TGTGCCAGCAGCCATCATCAGGGAAGCTATACAGAAAAACTGTTTTTT
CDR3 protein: CASSHHQGSYTEKLFF